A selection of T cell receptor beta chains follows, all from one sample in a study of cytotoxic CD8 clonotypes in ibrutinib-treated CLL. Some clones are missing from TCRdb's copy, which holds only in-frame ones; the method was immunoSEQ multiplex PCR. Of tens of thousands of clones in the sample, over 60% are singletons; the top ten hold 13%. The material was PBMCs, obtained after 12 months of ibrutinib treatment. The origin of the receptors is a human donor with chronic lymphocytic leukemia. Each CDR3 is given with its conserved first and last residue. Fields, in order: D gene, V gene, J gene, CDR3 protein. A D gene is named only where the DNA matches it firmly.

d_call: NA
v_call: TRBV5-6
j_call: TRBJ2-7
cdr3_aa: CASSLAGADLYEQYF

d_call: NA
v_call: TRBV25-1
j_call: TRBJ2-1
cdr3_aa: CASRSDTHNEQFF

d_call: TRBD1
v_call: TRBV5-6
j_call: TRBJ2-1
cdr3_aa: CASSFGTGNEQFF

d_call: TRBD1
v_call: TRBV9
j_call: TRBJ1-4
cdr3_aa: CASSVAGTDLNEKLFF

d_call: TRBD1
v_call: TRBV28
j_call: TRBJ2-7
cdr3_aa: CASSSHRGRRF

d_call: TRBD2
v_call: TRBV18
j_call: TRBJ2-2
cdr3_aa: CASSPTSGRALTGELFF

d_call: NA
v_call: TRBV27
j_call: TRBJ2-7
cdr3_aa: CASVGPRDYEQYF

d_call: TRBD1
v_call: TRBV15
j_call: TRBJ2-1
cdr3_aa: CATRAEWTGSYNEQFF

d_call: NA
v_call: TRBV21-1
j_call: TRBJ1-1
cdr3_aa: CASRRCVDTIRTEAFF

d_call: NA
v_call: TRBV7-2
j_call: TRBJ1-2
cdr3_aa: CASSPRNGGYTF

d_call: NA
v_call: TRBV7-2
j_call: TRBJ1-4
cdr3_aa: CASSGRNDEKLFF

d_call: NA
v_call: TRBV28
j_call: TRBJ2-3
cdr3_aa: CASSSVTDTQYF

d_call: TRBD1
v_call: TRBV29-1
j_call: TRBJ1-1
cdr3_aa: CSAGVDRQIEAFF

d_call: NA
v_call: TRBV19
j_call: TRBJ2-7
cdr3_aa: CASSTPTGLSSYEQYF

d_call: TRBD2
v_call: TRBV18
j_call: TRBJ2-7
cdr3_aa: CASSPPGTSGMVYEQYF

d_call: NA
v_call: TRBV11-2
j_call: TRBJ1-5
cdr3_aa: CASSLESGVGQPQHF

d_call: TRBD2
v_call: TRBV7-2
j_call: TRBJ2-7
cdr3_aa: CASSLVVLAGHYEQYF

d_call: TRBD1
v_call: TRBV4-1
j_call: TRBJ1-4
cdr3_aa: CASSQEGTGIEKLFF

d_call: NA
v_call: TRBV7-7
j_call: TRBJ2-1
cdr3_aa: CASSLTSGYEQFF

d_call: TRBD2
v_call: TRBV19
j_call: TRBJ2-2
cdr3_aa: CASTDPLAGNTGELFF

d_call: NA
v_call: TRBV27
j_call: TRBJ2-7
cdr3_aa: CASSPLDGTYEQYF

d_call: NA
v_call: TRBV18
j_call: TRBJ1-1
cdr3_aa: CASSPRVENTEAFF

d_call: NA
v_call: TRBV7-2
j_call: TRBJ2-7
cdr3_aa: CASSLDMVSYF

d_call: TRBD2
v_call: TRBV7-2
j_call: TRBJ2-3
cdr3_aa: CASSLAGTSADTQYF

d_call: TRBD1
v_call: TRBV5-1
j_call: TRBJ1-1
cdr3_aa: CASSPGTGNTEAFF

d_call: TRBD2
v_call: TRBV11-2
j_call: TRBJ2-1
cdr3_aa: CASSSGLAGLNEQFF

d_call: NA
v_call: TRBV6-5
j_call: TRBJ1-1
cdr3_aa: CASRSSGGGFEAFF

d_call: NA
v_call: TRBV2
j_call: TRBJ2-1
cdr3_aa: CASRQSPSYNEQFF

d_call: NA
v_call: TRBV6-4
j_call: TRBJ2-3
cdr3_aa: CASSDLLLSGPDTQYF

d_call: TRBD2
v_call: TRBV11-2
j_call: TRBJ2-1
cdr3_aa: CASSSGLAGGSPFF

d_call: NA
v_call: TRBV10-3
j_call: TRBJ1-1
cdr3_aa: CAISEPTQVTTEAFF

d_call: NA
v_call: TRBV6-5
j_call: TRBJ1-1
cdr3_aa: CASSFNTAVNTEAFF

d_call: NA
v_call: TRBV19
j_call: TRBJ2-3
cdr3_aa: CASSRVGPTDTQYF

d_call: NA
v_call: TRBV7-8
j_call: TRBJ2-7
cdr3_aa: CASSSRMTSAPVPKQYF

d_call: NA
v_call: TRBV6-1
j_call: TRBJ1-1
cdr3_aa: CASSRTVNTEAFF

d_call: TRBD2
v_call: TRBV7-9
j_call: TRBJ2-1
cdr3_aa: CASSQLLAGVNEQFF

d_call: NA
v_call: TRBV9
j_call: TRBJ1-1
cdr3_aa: CASSASGGMNTEAFF

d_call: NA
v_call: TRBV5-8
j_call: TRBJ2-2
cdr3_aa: CASSLEGLGELFF

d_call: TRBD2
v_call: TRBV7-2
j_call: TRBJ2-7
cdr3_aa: CASALTSSPEQYF

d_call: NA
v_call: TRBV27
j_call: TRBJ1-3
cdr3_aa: CASRFLGQGNTIYF

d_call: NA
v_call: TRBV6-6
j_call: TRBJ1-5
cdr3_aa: CASGWNQPQHF

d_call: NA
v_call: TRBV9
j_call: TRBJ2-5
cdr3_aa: CASSVGWGTETQYF

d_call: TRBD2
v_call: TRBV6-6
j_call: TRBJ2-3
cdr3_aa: CASRLNGRVTDTQYF

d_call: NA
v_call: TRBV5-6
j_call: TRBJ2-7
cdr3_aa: CASSLRGEQYF

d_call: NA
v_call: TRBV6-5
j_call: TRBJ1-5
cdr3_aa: CASRTGLGQPQHF

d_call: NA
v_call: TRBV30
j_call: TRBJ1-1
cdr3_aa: CAWNRQKGAFF

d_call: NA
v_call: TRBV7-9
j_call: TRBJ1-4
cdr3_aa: CASSANEKLFF

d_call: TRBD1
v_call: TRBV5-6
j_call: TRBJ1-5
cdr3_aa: CASSTGGWGNQPQHF